This T cell receptor beta chain was recovered during a study of blood T cell repertoires in COVID-19. Germline assignment: CDR1 MNHEY and CDR2 SVGEGT. This CDR3 comprises 17 residues. Trimming took 1 base from V and 1 from J; bases not matched to a gene: 3. In the original analysis: Reference gene primer amplification gave nucleated cell count estimates. Assay: immunoSEQ multiplex PCR; the TCRdb copy retains only in-frame clones and omits some. D and trimming come from the DNA, and the V and J calls and clone size come from that table. The data show approximately 90,000 clones, roughly 89% seen once. Sequenced sample: peripheral blood. The J gene is TRBJ2-7, the V gene TRBV6-2 or TRBV6-3; 14 bases are shared with TRBD2. The sequence came from a man between 60 and 75 years old with COVID-19, enrolled during active disease. The CDR3 nucleotides read TGTGCCAGCAGTTACTTGGGACTAGCGGGAGCTTCCTACGAGCAGTACTTC. The encoded protein is CASSYLGLAGASYEQYF.